The next 15 T cell receptor beta chains were all read from a single sample in a study of cytomegalovirus exposure and HLA in healthy donors. Profiling relied on immunoSEQ multiplex PCR, and the TCRdb table lists in-frame clones only, not all of them. The sample holds 60,000 to 80,000 clones, just under 95% seen once. Sequencing was performed on PBMCs. The receptors shown here come from a woman aged 18 to 35 in good health and CMV-seropositive.

The genes are TRBV4-2 and TRBJ1-2; possibly TRBD1 for D (5 bases). CDR1 is LGHNA, CDR2 YNFKEQ, per germline. The CDR3 is 16 residues long. V was trimmed by 1 base and J by 1 base, leaving 13 bases between them. The CDR3 bases are TGTGCCAGCAGCCAAGGAGCTACAGGCCTTAACTATGGCTACACCTTC. Amino acids: CASSQGATGLNYGYTF.

The chain uses TRBV28 and TRBJ1-5; D gene ambiguous. Trimming left V 3 bases short and J 0 bases short, with 12 bases between. Germline CDR1 and CDR2: MDHEN and SYDVKM. The CDR3 runs to 16 residues. In DNA form, the CDR3 reads TGTGCCAGCAGTTTCAACAGAGCCCTTAGCAATCAGCCCCAGCATTTT. This gives the protein CASSFNRALSNQPQHF.

The chain recombines TRBV7-7 with TRBJ2-7, with 9 bases identical to TRBD1. CDR1 and CDR2 from the germline V gene are SSHAT and FNYEAQ (reference sequence). This CDR3 spans 16 amino acids. The chain's CDR3 is CASEGRDRVVSGEQYF. DNA of the CDR3: TGTGCTAGCGAGGGAAGGGACAGGGTCGTTTCCGGCGAGCAGTACTTC.

The V call is TRBV7-9, the J call TRBJ2-1; D is perhaps TRBD2 (5 bases). Deletions cut 5 bases from V and 10 bases from J, with 12 bases between. The CDR3 loop spans 12 amino acids. In germline, CDR1 is SEHNR, CDR2 FQNEAQ (reference sequence). The CDR3 is CASSMPRGEQFF. Written as DNA, the CDR3 is TGTGCCAGCAGCATGCCTAGAGGGGAGCAGTTCTTC.

V gene TRBV29-1 combines with J gene TRBJ2-5, with D perhaps TRBD2 (5 bases). V was cut by 4 bases and J by 4 bases, with 13 bases left in between. Germline values: CDR1 SQVTM, CDR2 ANQGSEA. The CDR3 length is 13 residues. The CDR3: CSVAGVARETQYF. The CDR3, as DNA: TGCAGCGTTGCCGGGGTAGCCCGAGAGACCCAGTACTTC.

The V and J genes are TRBV28 and TRBJ1-4, with 9 bases lining up with TRBD1. Germline CDR1 reads MDHEN; CDR2 reads SYDVKM. J lost 8 bases, V lost 3 bases, and 7 bases had no gene match. The CDR3 covers 15 residues. The CDR3 sequence: CASSLGDREREKLFF. CDR3 sequence (DNA): TGTGCCAGCAGTTTGGGGGACAGGGAACGAGAAAAACTGTTTTTT.

Here the CDR3 DNA reads TGTGCCAGCAGCTTAGGTGCGGCGGGAGGGGGCACAGATACGCAGTATTTT. The encoded protein is CASSLGAAGGGTDTQYF. This chain joins TRBV7-6 and TRBJ2-3, with TRBD2 identical over 9 bases. CDR1 is SGHVS, CDR2 FNYEAQ, per germline. The CDR3 loop spans 17 amino acids. The trim removed 1 base at V and 1 base at J, leaving 6 bases unmatched.

This clone has only a few counts. V gene TRBV11-3 combines with J gene TRBJ1-5; D may be TRBD1 (6 bases). V was shortened by 4 bases and J by 5 bases, with 18 bases between the two germline ends. This CDR3 comprises 16 residues. Germline assignment: CDR1 SGHNT and CDR2 YENEEA. CDR3 protein: CASSSDPMDRYQPQHF. CDR3 coding DNA: TGTGCCAGCAGCTCCGACCCGATGGACAGATATCAGCCCCAGCATTTT. Using reference TRBV11-3 and TRBJ1-5 for the parts outside the CDR3, the full variable domain is EAGVVQSPRYKIIEKKQPVAFWCNPISGHNTLYWYLQNLGQGPELLIRYENEEAVDDSQLPKDRFSAERLKGVDSTLKIQPAELGDSAVYLCASSSDPMDRYQPQHFGDGTRLSIL.

The chain is built from TRBV15 and TRBJ2-1; D is unresolved. This CDR3 spans 15 amino acids. V lost 5 bases and J 4 bases, leaving 15 bases between the germline ends. From germline, CDR1 is LNHNV and CDR2 YYDKDF (reference sequence). CDR3 sequence (DNA): TGTGCCACCAGCTCACCGACTGTCCCGTACAATGAGCAGTTCTTC. This gives the protein CATSSPTVPYNEQFF. The variable domain in full, with the rest retrieved from reference TRBV15 and TRBJ2-1, is DAMVIQNPRYQVTQFGKPVTLSCSQTLNHNVMYWYQQKSSQAPKLLFHYYDKDFNNEADTPDNFQSRRPNTSFCFLDIRSPGLGDTAMYLCATSSPTVPYNEQFFGPGTRLTVL.

The chain joins TRBV4-1 to TRBJ2-7; D perhaps matches TRBD2 (5 bases). V lost 1 base, J lost 0 bases, and 10 bases lay in between. CDR1 is MGHRA, CDR2 YSYEKL, per germline. The CDR3 is 15 amino acids. The CDR3 coding sequence is TGCGCCAGCAGCCAAGGGACTGTTAGCTCCTACGAGCAGTACTTC. It yields the protein CASSQGTVSSYEQYF.

This chain joins TRBV7-3 and TRBJ2-1; 10 nucleotides agree with TRBD2. This CDR3 has 15 amino acids. With 5 bases clipped from V and 4 bases from J, the junction kept 5 bases outside the gene matches. The germline gives CDR1 SGHTA, CDR2 FQGTGA. The CDR3 here is CASSPGLAQYNEQFF. The DNA of the CDR3 is TGTGCCAGCAGCCCGGGACTAGCGCAGTACAATGAGCAGTTCTTC.

The CDR3, as DNA: TGTGCCTGGGATGTTCAGGAGGGGTGGAACACTGAAGCTTTCTTT. This gives the protein CAWDVQEGWNTEAFF. V usage is TRBV30 and J usage is TRBJ1-1; possibly TRBD1 for D (5 bases). The V and J ends lost 5 bases and 1 base respectively, with 17 bases between them. Germline CDR1 and CDR2: GTSNPN and SVGIG (reference sequence). The length of the CDR3 is 15 residues.

This clone occurred once. This rearrangement joins TRBV2 to TRBJ2-3; 12 bases align to TRBD2. After removal of 6 bases from V and 5 bases from J, the junction contained 6 bases not matched to a gene. The CDR3 covers 15 residues. The germline V gene encodes CDR1 SNHLY and CDR2 FYNNEI. The CDR3 region is CASSGEGLAGDTQYF. DNA for the CDR3: TGTGCCAGCAGCGGGGAGGGACTAGCGGGAGATACGCAGTATTTT.

The chain links TRBV28 to TRBJ1-2, with 7 bases fitting TRBD1. The length of the CDR3 is 15 residues. J was trimmed by 4 bases and V by 2 bases; bases with no gene match: 7. Germline CDR1 MDHEN, CDR2 SYDVKM. This CDR3 is CASSLTGERGYGYTF. The CDR3 DNA is TGTGCCAGCAGTTTAACAGGGGAACGGGGCTATGGCTACACCTTC.

The chain carries TRBV19 and TRBJ2-7; TRBD2 might be the D (5 bases). The CDR3 is made up of 16 amino acids. The ends were cut back, 1 base at V and 3 bases at J, with 16 bases in the middle. The germline gives CDR1 LNHDA, CDR2 SQIVND (reference sequence). The CDR3 DNA reads TGTGCCAGTAGTATAGCGGGGATTCAATCATACTACGAGCAGTACTTC. Amino acids: CASSIAGIQSYYEQYF.